A selection of T cell receptor beta chains follows, all from one sample in a study of blood T cell repertoires in COVID-19. Sequencing was performed with immunoSEQ multiplex PCR; in TCRdb, only in-frame clones are kept and a portion is missing. The sample gives fewer than 400,000 clones, around nine tenths of which show up once; roughly 9.4% is in the top ten. Sequencing was done on a sample of PBMCs or T cells enriched from blood (not recorded which). These receptors all come from a woman aged 50 to 65 who had recovered from COVID-19. Both conserved end residues are part of each CDR3. Fields, in order: clone size, V gene, J gene, D gene, CDR3 DNA, CDR3 protein. The D gene is left open where the match is weak. Not every row has a clone size; where given, it reads once, few, many or a size class.

abundance: -; v_gene: TRBV6-5; j_gene: TRBJ1-2; d_gene: -; CDR3nt: TGTGCCAGCAGTTACTCGGGCAGGGGTCCTTATGGCTACACCTTC; CDR3aa: CASSYSGRGPYGYTF
abundance: -; v_gene: TRBV7-2; j_gene: TRBJ2-5; d_gene: TRBD2; CDR3nt: TGTGCCAGCAGCTTACTAGCGGGGGGGATTGCGGAGACCCAGTACTTC; CDR3aa: CASSLLAGGIAETQYF
abundance: once; v_gene: TRBV28; j_gene: TRBJ1-1; d_gene: TRBD1; CDR3nt: TGTGCCAGCAGTTCAAATCGAGGGGGCTTCGGGACTGAAGCTTTCTTT; CDR3aa: CASSSNRGGFGTEAFF
abundance: -; v_gene: TRBV7-2; j_gene: TRBJ1-6; d_gene: -; CDR3nt: TGTGCCAGCAGACTAACGGGTCCACCCCTCCACTTT; CDR3aa: CASRLTGPPLHF
abundance: -; v_gene: TRBV5-1; j_gene: TRBJ2-3; d_gene: TRBD1; CDR3nt: TGCGCCAGCAGCTCGAACAGGGGGGACACAGATACGCAGTATTTT; CDR3aa: CASSSNRGDTDTQYF
abundance: -; v_gene: TRBV28; j_gene: TRBJ1-2; d_gene: -; CDR3nt: TGTGCCAGCGGCGCCAGGGGACGGGGTTCAGGCTACACCTTC; CDR3aa: CASGARGRGSGYTF
abundance: few; v_gene: TRBV27; j_gene: TRBJ2-1; d_gene: -; CDR3nt: TGTGCCAGCAGTTCCCTCAGCTCCTACAATGAGCAGTTCTTC; CDR3aa: CASSSLSSYNEQFF
abundance: -; v_gene: TRBV30; j_gene: TRBJ1-2; d_gene: TRBD1; CDR3nt: TGTGCCTGGAGTGCCCCGACAGGGGGCTACACCTTC; CDR3aa: CAWSAPTGGYTF
abundance: -; v_gene: TRBV7-2; j_gene: TRBJ2-3; d_gene: -; CDR3nt: TGTGCCAGCAGCTTTGGAGGACGAGACACGCAGTATTTT; CDR3aa: CASSFGGRDTQYF
abundance: -; v_gene: TRBV3-1/TRBV3-2; j_gene: TRBJ2-7; d_gene: TRBD1; CDR3nt: TGTGCCAGCAGCCAAGATCTATGGGACAGGGGGTACGAGCAGTACTTC; CDR3aa: CASSQDLWDRGYEQYF
abundance: -; v_gene: TRBV29-1; j_gene: TRBJ1-1; d_gene: -; CDR3nt: TGCAGCGGCGCCAGAGCCGGGGAAGCTTTCTTT; CDR3aa: CSGARAGEAFF
abundance: -; v_gene: TRBV9; j_gene: TRBJ1-1; d_gene: TRBD1; CDR3nt: TGTGCCAGCAGCCCTAGGACAGGCTCCCTTGAAGCTTTCTTT; CDR3aa: CASSPRTGSLEAFF
abundance: -; v_gene: TRBV2; j_gene: TRBJ2-7; d_gene: -; CDR3nt: TGTGCCAGCAGTCCCAAAAGGGGGGGCGAGCAGTACTTC; CDR3aa: CASSPKRGGEQYF
abundance: -; v_gene: TRBV27; j_gene: TRBJ2-7; d_gene: TRBD1; CDR3nt: TGTGCCAGCAGTTACCGGGACAGCTACGAGCAGTACTTC; CDR3aa: CASSYRDSYEQYF
abundance: -; v_gene: TRBV16; j_gene: TRBJ1-3; d_gene: -; CDR3nt: TGTGCCAGCAGCCAACCTAACTCTGGAAACACCATATATTTT; CDR3aa: CASSQPNSGNTIYF
abundance: -; v_gene: TRBV6-1; j_gene: TRBJ2-2; d_gene: -; CDR3nt: TGTGCCAGCAGTGGCAGGGGGGCCAACGCGAACACCGGGGAGCTGTTTTTT; CDR3aa: CASSGRGANANTGELFF
abundance: -; v_gene: TRBV13; j_gene: TRBJ1-1; d_gene: TRBD1; CDR3nt: TGTGCCAGCAGCACCTCCAGGGGGGTCACTGAAGCTTTCTTT; CDR3aa: CASSTSRGVTEAFF
abundance: -; v_gene: TRBV18; j_gene: TRBJ1-6; d_gene: -; CDR3nt: TGTGCCAGCTCACTCAACGGGGGGGCCCTAAATTCACCCCTCCACTTT; CDR3aa: CASSLNGGALNSPLHF
abundance: -; v_gene: TRBV19; j_gene: TRBJ2-1; d_gene: -; CDR3nt: TGTGCCAGTAGTATTCGGGGGAACCTTGGAGATGAGCAGTTCTTC; CDR3aa: CASSIRGNLGDEQFF
abundance: -; v_gene: TRBV18; j_gene: TRBJ2-5; d_gene: TRBD1; CDR3nt: TGTGCCAGCTCACCACCGACGACAGGGTTAAGAGAGACCCAGTACTTC; CDR3aa: CASSPPTTGLRETQYF
abundance: -; v_gene: TRBV29-1; j_gene: TRBJ2-3; d_gene: TRBD2; CDR3nt: TGCAGCGTTGAAAGCGGGGCAGATACGCAGTATTTT; CDR3aa: CSVESGADTQYF
abundance: -; v_gene: TRBV27; j_gene: TRBJ1-3; d_gene: -; CDR3nt: TGTGCCAGCAGTCCCTTGACAGGAGGAAACACCATATATTTT; CDR3aa: CASSPLTGGNTIYF
abundance: -; v_gene: TRBV7-6; j_gene: TRBJ1-1; d_gene: -; CDR3nt: TGTGCCAGCAGCTCTCAGGGCTGGACTGAAGCTTTCTTT; CDR3aa: CASSSQGWTEAFF
abundance: -; v_gene: TRBV5-1; j_gene: TRBJ1-6; d_gene: -; CDR3nt: TGCGCCAGCAGCCCCGAGGGAGCTTATAATTCACCCCTCCACTTT; CDR3aa: CASSPEGAYNSPLHF
abundance: -; v_gene: TRBV5-1; j_gene: TRBJ2-7; d_gene: TRBD1; CDR3nt: TGCGCCAGCAGCTTGGCCAACAGGGGTAGGTCCTACGAGCAGTACTTC; CDR3aa: CASSLANRGRSYEQYF
abundance: -; v_gene: TRBV6-4; j_gene: TRBJ1-4; d_gene: TRBD1; CDR3nt: TGTGCCACCTCGACAGGGGAGAATGAAAAACTGTTTTTT; CDR3aa: CATSTGENEKLFF
abundance: -; v_gene: TRBV7-9; j_gene: TRBJ1-6; d_gene: -; CDR3nt: TGTGCCAGCGCCTCAGGGAATTACTATAATTCACCCCTCCACTTT; CDR3aa: CASASGNYYNSPLHF
abundance: -; v_gene: TRBV9; j_gene: TRBJ2-1; d_gene: TRBD2; CDR3nt: TGTGCCAGCAGCCTCGGGGGGTCGCAATCCTACAATGAGCAGTTCTTC; CDR3aa: CASSLGGSQSYNEQFF
abundance: -; v_gene: TRBV30; j_gene: TRBJ2-3; d_gene: -; CDR3nt: TGTGCCTGGAGTGTTAACAGAGACACAGATACGCAGTATTTT; CDR3aa: CAWSVNRDTDTQYF
abundance: -; v_gene: TRBV29-1; j_gene: TRBJ1-1; d_gene: -; CDR3nt: TGCAGCGCCCAGGAACAGGGCGGGACTGAAGCTTTCTTT; CDR3aa: CSAQEQGGTEAFF
abundance: -; v_gene: TRBV5-6; j_gene: TRBJ1-5; d_gene: -; CDR3nt: TGTGCCAGCAGTTTGGAGGGGAACCGGAATCAGCCCCAGCATTTT; CDR3aa: CASSLEGNRNQPQHF
abundance: -; v_gene: TRBV4-1; j_gene: TRBJ2-3; d_gene: -; CDR3nt: TGCGCCAGCAGCCAAGATTGGCCTGACCGGGCAGATACGCAGTATTTT; CDR3aa: CASSQDWPDRADTQYF
abundance: -; v_gene: TRBV4-1; j_gene: TRBJ2-2; d_gene: -; CDR3nt: TGCGCCAGCAGCCAAGTTCAGGGGATAATGCCCGGGGAGCTGTTTTTT; CDR3aa: CASSQVQGIMPGELFF
abundance: -; v_gene: TRBV7-2; j_gene: TRBJ2-3; d_gene: TRBD2; CDR3nt: TGTGCCAGCAGCTTAGTGGGGGGGGACGCAGATACGCAGTATTTT; CDR3aa: CASSLVGGDADTQYF
abundance: few; v_gene: TRBV3-1/TRBV3-2; j_gene: TRBJ1-2; d_gene: -; CDR3nt: TGTGCCAGCAGCTCTCCGGGACTAAGCGACTATGGCTACACCTTC; CDR3aa: CASSSPGLSDYGYTF
abundance: -; v_gene: TRBV5-1; j_gene: TRBJ2-5; d_gene: -; CDR3nt: TGCGCCAGCAGCCGAATCACCACGACTACGTACCAAGAGACCCAGTACTTC; CDR3aa: CASSRITTTTYQETQYF
abundance: -; v_gene: TRBV24-1; j_gene: TRBJ2-1; d_gene: -; CDR3nt: TGTGCCACCAGTGATTTGGACGGGGGGCTGGGGTACAATGAGCAGTTCTTC; CDR3aa: CATSDLDGGLGYNEQFF
abundance: -; v_gene: TRBV27; j_gene: TRBJ2-3; d_gene: TRBD2; CDR3nt: TGTGCCAGCAGAACCCCCTGGCTAGCGGGTAGCACAGATACGCAGTATTTT; CDR3aa: CASRTPWLAGSTDTQYF
abundance: -; v_gene: TRBV4-1; j_gene: TRBJ1-5; d_gene: -; CDR3nt: TGCGCCAGCAGCCAGACCCCACGGGGACAGCCCCAGCATTTT; CDR3aa: CASSQTPRGQPQHF
abundance: -; v_gene: TRBV9; j_gene: TRBJ1-3; d_gene: -; CDR3nt: TGTGCCAGCAGCGCCGACAGTGCCGGAAACACCATATATTTT; CDR3aa: CASSADSAGNTIYF
abundance: -; v_gene: TRBV12-3/TRBV12-4; j_gene: TRBJ2-7; d_gene: -; CDR3nt: TGTGCCAGCAGTCCCCTCTGGAGGTACGAGCAGTACTTC; CDR3aa: CASSPLWRYEQYF
abundance: -; v_gene: TRBV28; j_gene: TRBJ2-2; d_gene: TRBD1; CDR3nt: TGTGCCACTGAGGGACAGGGAGGAACCGGGGAGCTGTTTTTT; CDR3aa: CATEGQGGTGELFF
abundance: once; v_gene: TRBV7-9; j_gene: TRBJ2-1; d_gene: -; CDR3nt: TGTGCCAGCAGCTTAGGAGGGTTGCTCTACAATGAGCAGTTCTTC; CDR3aa: CASSLGGLLYNEQFF
abundance: -; v_gene: TRBV15; j_gene: TRBJ2-7; d_gene: TRBD1; CDR3nt: TGTGCCACCGAGGACAGGGGGACCTACGAGCAGTACTTC; CDR3aa: CATEDRGTYEQYF
abundance: -; v_gene: TRBV7-8; j_gene: TRBJ2-3; d_gene: TRBD2; CDR3nt: TGTGCCAGCAGCTCCTCCGGACTAGCGGGGTACAGTAGCACAGATACGCAGTATTTT; CDR3aa: CASSSSGLAGYSSTDTQYF
abundance: -; v_gene: TRBV2; j_gene: TRBJ2-2; d_gene: -; CDR3nt: TGTGCCAGCATGGGGCACCAGAACACCGGGGAGCTGTTTTTT; CDR3aa: CASMGHQNTGELFF
abundance: -; v_gene: TRBV7-9; j_gene: TRBJ2-1; d_gene: -; CDR3nt: TGTGCCAGCAGTCGGGACATCAATGAGCAGTTCTTC; CDR3aa: CASSRDINEQFF
abundance: -; v_gene: TRBV2; j_gene: TRBJ2-5; d_gene: -; CDR3nt: TGTGCCAGCAGTGAAGGGCAGGGGCGAGGGGAGACCCAGTACTTC; CDR3aa: CASSEGQGRGETQYF
abundance: -; v_gene: TRBV11-2; j_gene: TRBJ2-7; d_gene: -; CDR3nt: TGTGCCAGCAGCTTTGTACGCGGCTACGAGCAGTACTTC; CDR3aa: CASSFVRGYEQYF
abundance: -; v_gene: TRBV18; j_gene: TRBJ1-6; d_gene: -; CDR3nt: TGTGCCAGCTCAGAAGGAGGTAATTCACCCCTCCACTTT; CDR3aa: CASSEGGNSPLHF
abundance: -; v_gene: TRBV7-9; j_gene: TRBJ1-4; d_gene: TRBD1; CDR3nt: TGTGCCAGCAGCTCCCCGGGACAGGGTTGGGAAAAACTGTTTTTT; CDR3aa: CASSSPGQGWEKLFF
abundance: -; v_gene: TRBV18; j_gene: TRBJ1-3; d_gene: TRBD1; CDR3nt: TGTGCCAGCTCAGTCTCGGACAGGGAACCAGGAAACACCATATATTTT; CDR3aa: CASSVSDREPGNTIYF
abundance: once; v_gene: TRBV7-9; j_gene: TRBJ2-1; d_gene: -; CDR3nt: TGTGCCAGCAGCCCCGAATCTGCCCTCTTGAGCTCCTACAATGAGCAGTTCTTC; CDR3aa: CASSPESALLSSYNEQFF
abundance: -; v_gene: TRBV5-3; j_gene: TRBJ2-5; d_gene: -; CDR3nt: TGTGCCAGAAGCTTGCCATCGGGACTGGTCGGGACCCAGTACTTC; CDR3aa: CARSLPSGLVGTQYF
abundance: -; v_gene: TRBV19; j_gene: TRBJ1-2; d_gene: -; CDR3nt: TGTGCCAGTAGTATAGGCAGGGTGGATGGCTACACCTTC; CDR3aa: CASSIGRVDGYTF
abundance: -; v_gene: TRBV10-3; j_gene: TRBJ2-7; d_gene: TRBD1; CDR3nt: TGTGCCATCAGGAAGGACAGGGGACCCGACGAGCAGTACTTC; CDR3aa: CAIRKDRGPDEQYF
abundance: -; v_gene: TRBV4-1; j_gene: TRBJ2-7; d_gene: -; CDR3nt: TGCGCCAGCAGCCAAGGAGCAGGGATTTCCTACGAGCAGTACTTC; CDR3aa: CASSQGAGISYEQYF
abundance: once; v_gene: TRBV5-8; j_gene: TRBJ2-7; d_gene: -; CDR3nt: TGTGCCAGCAGCTTGCCCGGCAGGGGCCACGAGCAGTACTTC; CDR3aa: CASSLPGRGHEQYF
abundance: once; v_gene: TRBV29-1; j_gene: TRBJ2-7; d_gene: TRBD1; CDR3nt: TGCAGCGTTCAAGGGACAGCCCGCTCCTACGAGCAGTACTTC; CDR3aa: CSVQGTARSYEQYF
abundance: -; v_gene: TRBV23-1; j_gene: TRBJ2-2; d_gene: -; CDR3nt: TGCGCCAGCAGTCACCCAGAGGGAGGCACCGGGGAGCTGTTTTTT; CDR3aa: CASSHPEGGTGELFF